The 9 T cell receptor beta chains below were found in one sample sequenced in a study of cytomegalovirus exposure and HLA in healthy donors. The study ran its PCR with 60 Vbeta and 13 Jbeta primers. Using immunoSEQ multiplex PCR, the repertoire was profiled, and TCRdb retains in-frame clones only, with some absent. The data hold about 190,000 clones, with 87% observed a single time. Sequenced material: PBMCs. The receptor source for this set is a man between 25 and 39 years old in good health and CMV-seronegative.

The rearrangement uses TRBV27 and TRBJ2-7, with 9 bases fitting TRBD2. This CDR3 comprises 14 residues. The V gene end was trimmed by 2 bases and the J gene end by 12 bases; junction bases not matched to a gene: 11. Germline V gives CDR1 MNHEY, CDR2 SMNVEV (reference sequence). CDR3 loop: CASSLGLAGYPPYF. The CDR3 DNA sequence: TGTGCCAGCAGTTTAGGGCTAGCGGGATACCCTCCGTACTTC.

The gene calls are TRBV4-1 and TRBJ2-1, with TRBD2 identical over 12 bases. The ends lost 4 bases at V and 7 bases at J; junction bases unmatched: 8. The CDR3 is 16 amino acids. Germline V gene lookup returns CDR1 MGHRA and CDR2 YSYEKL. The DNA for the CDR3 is TGCGCCAGCAGCCTAAGACTAGCGGGAGCACGGAATGAGCAGTTCTTC. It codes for CASSLRLAGARNEQFF.

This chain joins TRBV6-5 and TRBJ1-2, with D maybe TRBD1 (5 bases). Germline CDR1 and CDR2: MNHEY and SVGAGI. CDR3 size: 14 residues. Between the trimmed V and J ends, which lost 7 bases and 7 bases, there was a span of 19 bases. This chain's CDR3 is CASKGRGDSLGYTF. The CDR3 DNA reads TGTGCCAGCAAAGGGAGGGGAGACAGCCTTGGCTACACCTTC.

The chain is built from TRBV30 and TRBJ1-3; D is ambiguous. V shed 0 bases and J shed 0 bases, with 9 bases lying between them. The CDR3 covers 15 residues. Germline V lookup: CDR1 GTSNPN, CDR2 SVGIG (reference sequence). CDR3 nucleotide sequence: TGTGCCTGGAGTGTTAGGAGATCCTCTGGAAACACCATATATTTT. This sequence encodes CAWSVRRSSGNTIYF.

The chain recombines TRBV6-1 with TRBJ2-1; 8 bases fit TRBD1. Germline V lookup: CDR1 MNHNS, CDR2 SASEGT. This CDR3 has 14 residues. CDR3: CAHHDRGLYNEQFF. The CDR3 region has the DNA TGTGCTCACCACGACAGGGGACTGTACAATGAGCAGTTCTTC.

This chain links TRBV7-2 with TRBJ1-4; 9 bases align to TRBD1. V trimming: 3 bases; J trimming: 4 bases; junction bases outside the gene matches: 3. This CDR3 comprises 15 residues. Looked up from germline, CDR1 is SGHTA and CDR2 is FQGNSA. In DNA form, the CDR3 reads TGTGCCAGCAGCTTGAGACAGGGGGTTAATGAAAAACTGTTTTTT. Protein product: CASSLRQGVNEKLFF.

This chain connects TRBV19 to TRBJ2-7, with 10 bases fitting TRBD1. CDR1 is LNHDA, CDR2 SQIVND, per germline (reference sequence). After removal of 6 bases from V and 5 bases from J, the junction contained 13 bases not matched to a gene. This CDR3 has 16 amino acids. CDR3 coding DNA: TGTGCCAGTAGCCCAACCCGGGACAGGGGTGCCGACGAGCAGTACTTC. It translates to CASSPTRDRGADEQYF. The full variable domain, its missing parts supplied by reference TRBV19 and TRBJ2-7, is DGGITQSPKYLFRKEGQNVTLSCEQNLNHDAMYWYRQDPGQGLRLIYYSQIVNDFQKGDIAEGYSVSREKKESFPLTVTSAQKNPTAFYLCASSPTRDRGADEQYFGPGTRLTVT.

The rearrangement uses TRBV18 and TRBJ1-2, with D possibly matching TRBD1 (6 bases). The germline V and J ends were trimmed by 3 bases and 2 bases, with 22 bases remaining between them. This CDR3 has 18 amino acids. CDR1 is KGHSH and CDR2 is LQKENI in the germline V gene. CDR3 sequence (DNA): TGTGCCAGCTCACCCTACGCTAAAACGGACAGCTTAAACTATGGCTACACCTTC. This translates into CASSPYAKTDSLNYGYTF.

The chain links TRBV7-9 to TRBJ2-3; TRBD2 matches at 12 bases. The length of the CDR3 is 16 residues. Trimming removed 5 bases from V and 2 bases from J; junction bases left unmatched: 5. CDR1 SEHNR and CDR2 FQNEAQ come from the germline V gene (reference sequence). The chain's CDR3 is CASSTGLAGPTDTQYF. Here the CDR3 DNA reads TGTGCCAGCAGCACCGGACTAGCGGGACCCACAGATACGCAGTATTTT.